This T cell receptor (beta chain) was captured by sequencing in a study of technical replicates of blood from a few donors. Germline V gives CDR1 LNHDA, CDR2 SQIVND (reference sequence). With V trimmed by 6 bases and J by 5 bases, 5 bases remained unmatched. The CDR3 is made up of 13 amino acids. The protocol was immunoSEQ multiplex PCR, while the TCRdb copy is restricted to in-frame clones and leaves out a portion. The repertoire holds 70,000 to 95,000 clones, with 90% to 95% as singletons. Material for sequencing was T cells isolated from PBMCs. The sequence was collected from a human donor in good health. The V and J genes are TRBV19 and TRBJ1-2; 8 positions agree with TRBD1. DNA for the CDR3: TGTGCCAGTAGGGAGGACAGGGTTTATGGCTACACCTTC. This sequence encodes CASREDRVYGYTF. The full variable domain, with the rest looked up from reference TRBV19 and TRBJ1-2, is DGGITQSPKYLFRKEGQNVTLSCEQNLNHDAMYWYRQDPGQGLRLIYYSQIVNDFQKGDIAEGYSVSREKKESFPLTVTSAQKNPTAFYLCASREDRVYGYTFGSGTRLTVV.